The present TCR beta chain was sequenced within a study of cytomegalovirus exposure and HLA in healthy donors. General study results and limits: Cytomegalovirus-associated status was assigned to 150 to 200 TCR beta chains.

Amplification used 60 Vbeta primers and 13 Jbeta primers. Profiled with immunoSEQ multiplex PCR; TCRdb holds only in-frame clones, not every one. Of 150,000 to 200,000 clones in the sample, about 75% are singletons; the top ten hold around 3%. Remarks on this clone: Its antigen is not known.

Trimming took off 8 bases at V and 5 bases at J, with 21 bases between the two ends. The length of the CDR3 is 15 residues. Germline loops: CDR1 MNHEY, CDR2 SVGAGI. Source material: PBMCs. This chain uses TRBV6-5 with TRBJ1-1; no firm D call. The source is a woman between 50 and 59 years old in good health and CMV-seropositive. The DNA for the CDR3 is TGTGCCAGCTACCGGGGAAGAGGGTTGGGAACTGAAGCTTTCTTT. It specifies CASYRGRGLGTEAFF.